The 14 T cell receptor beta chains below all came from one sample that was sequenced in a study of CD8+ T cells in alopecia areata. As for treatment: oral pan-JAK inhibitor, 5-10 mg twice daily. cDNA serving as the sequencing template came from extracted, reverse transcribed RNA. The protocol was immunoSEQ multiplex PCR, while the TCRdb copy is restricted to in-frame clones and leaves out a portion. The sample consists of 50,000 to 65,000 clones, roughly 50% of them appearing once. The sequences come from CD8+ T cells sorted from blood, collected around week 36, from a patient treated with tofacitinib. The receptors were gathered from a human donor with alopecia areata.

The chain joins TRBV4-1 to TRBJ2-7; 8 bases are a match to TRBD2. Germline values: CDR1 MGHRA, CDR2 YSYEKL. J was trimmed by 6 bases and V by 4 bases; bases with no gene match: 11. CDR3 size: 15 residues. CDR3 nucleotide sequence: TGCGCCAGCAGCCCGGGACCAGCGGGAGCTCTCGAGCAGTACTTC. Amino acid sequence: CASSPGPAGALEQYF.

This rearrangement joins TRBV28 to TRBJ1-5; D unclear. The germline gives CDR1 MDHEN, CDR2 SYDVKM. The CDR3 covers 15 residues. V dropped 6 bases and J dropped 3 bases, with 15 bases sitting between them. In nucleotides, the CDR3 is TGTGCCAGCAGACCTCTGAGACGGTACAATCAGCCCCAGCATTTT. It codes for CASRPLRRYNQPQHF.

V is TRBV30 and J is TRBJ2-2; D ambiguous. Germline values: CDR1 GTSNPN, CDR2 SVGIG (reference sequence). V shed 4 bases and J shed 1 base, with 4 bases lying between them. This CDR3 contains 12 residues. CDR3 amino acids: CAWMGNTGELFF. In nucleotides, the CDR3 is TGTGCCTGGATGGGGAACACCGGGGAGCTGTTTTTT.

This clone ranks as medium-sized. The V gene is TRBV9, the J gene TRBJ1-1; 8 bases line up with TRBD1. Germline CDR1 reads SGDLS; CDR2 reads YYNGEE. The CDR3 has 14 amino acids. J was trimmed by 1 base and V by 3 bases; bases with no gene match: 2. Written as DNA, the CDR3 is TGTGCCAGCAGCGCCGGGACAGGGAACACTGAAGCTTTCTTT. It is translated as CASSAGTGNTEAFF.

The sample holds a few counts of this clone. The rearrangement joins TRBV29-1 to TRBJ2-3; D may be TRBD2 (6 bases). Trimming left V 7 bases short and J 4 bases short, with 15 bases between. The CDR3 has 13 amino acids. Germline V lookup: CDR1 SQVTM, CDR2 ANQGSEA. CDR3 residues: CSALWRVPDTQYF. In DNA, the CDR3 is TGCAGCGCCCTGTGGAGGGTTCCAGATACGCAGTATTTT.

Only one count was recorded for this clone. The chain carries TRBV6-6 and TRBJ2-5; 9 nucleotides align to TRBD1. Trimming at V came to 6 bases and at J to 1 base, leaving 3 bases not matched to a gene. CDR3 length: 14 residues. CDR1 MNHNY and CDR2 SVGAGI come from the germline V gene (reference sequence). The CDR3 nucleotides read TGTGCCAGCAGCCTACAGGGGGCCCAAGAGACCCAGTACTTC. It translates to CASSLQGAQETQYF.

The chain links TRBV7-9 to TRBJ2-1; 8 bases agree with TRBD2. J lost 8 bases, V lost 1 base, and 7 bases had no gene match. Germline V lookup: CDR1 SEHNR, CDR2 FQNEAQ (reference sequence). The CDR3 totals 15 residues. CDR3 sequence: CASSLGGLEGDEQFF. The DNA for the CDR3 is TGTGCCAGCAGCTTAGGGGGACTAGAGGGCGATGAGCAGTTCTTC. Based on the CDR3 plus reference TRBV7-9 and TRBJ2-1, the full variable domain is DTGVSQNPRHKITKRGQNVTFRCDPISEHNRLYWYRQTLGQGPEFLTYFQNEAQLEKSRLLSDRFSAERPKGSFSTLEIQRTEQGDSAMYLCASSLGGLEGDEQFFGPGTRLTVL.

The rearrangement links TRBV27 to TRBJ2-5, with TRBD2 matching over 7 bases. Germline CDR1 and CDR2: MNHEY and SMNVEV (reference sequence). CDR3 length equals 16 residues. Germline trimming cut 0 bases from V and 3 bases from J; bases unmatched to any gene: 7. This chain's CDR3 is CASSLSLSSGEETQYF. The CDR3 nucleotides read TGTGCCAGCAGTTTATCTCTCTCTAGCGGAGAAGAGACCCAGTACTTC.

This rearrangement joins TRBV30 to TRBJ1-1; weak D call: TRBD1 (6 bases). V was trimmed by 7 bases and J by 1 base, leaving 13 bases between them. CDR3 length: 13 amino acids. Looked up from germline, CDR1 is GTSNPN and CDR2 is SVGIG (reference sequence). The CDR3 nucleotides read TGTGCCTCACAGGGACCGGAGAACACTGAAGCTTTCTTT. It yields the protein CASQGPENTEAFF.

The chain combines TRBV27 with TRBJ1-5; D is possibly TRBD1 (5 bases). CDR1 and CDR2 (germline): MNHEY, SMNVEV (reference sequence). The ends were cut back, 8 bases at V and 4 bases at J, with 15 bases in the middle. This CDR3 region has 14 residues. The CDR3 is CASASGPGNQPQHF. CDR3 DNA sequence: TGTGCCAGCGCGTCGGGGCCCGGAAATCAGCCCCAGCATTTT.

This rearrangement joins TRBV4-1 to TRBJ1-5; TRBD1 might be the D (6 bases). Trimming removed 2 bases from V and 9 bases from J, with 11 bases in between. The CDR3 has 13 residues. Per germline, CDR1 MGHRA and CDR2 YSYEKL. The CDR3 region has the DNA TGCGCCAGCAGCCAATTAGGGGGTGGGCCCCAGCATTTT. Protein: CASSQLGGGPQHF.

This clone was seen a few times. The chain combines TRBV29-1 with TRBJ2-7; D is unclear. Trimming cost V 8 bases and J 0 bases, with 11 bases left between them. The CDR3 is 12 residues long. Germline assignment: CDR1 SQVTM and CDR2 ANQGSEA. DNA for the CDR3: TGCAGCTACTTGGGGAACTCCTACGAGCAGTACTTC. The encoded protein is CSYLGNSYEQYF.

The chain has TRBV9 and TRBJ2-7; perhaps TRBD1 as D (5 bases). CDR3 length: 13 amino acids. The germline CDR1 and CDR2 sequences are SGDLS and YYNGEE. The V and J ends lost 0 bases and 1 base respectively, with 5 bases between them. The CDR3 coding sequence is TGTGCCAGCAGCGTAGGACAGTCCTACGAGCAGTACTTC. As protein: CASSVGQSYEQYF.

This clone was observed a single time. The chain has TRBV25-1 and TRBJ2-7; no firm D call. The CDR3 length is 13 residues. The germline V gene encodes CDR1 MGHDK and CDR2 SYGVNS. V lost 2 bases and J lost 2, with 7 bases in between. DNA of the CDR3: TGTGCCAGCAGTGAAGGGAACGCCTACGAGCAGTACTTC. Residues: CASSEGNAYEQYF.